This TCR beta chain was identified in a study of tumor-infiltrating lymphocytes in primary liver carcinoma. Whole-study context: The five patients, who were men and women, ranged in age from 30 to 69 years. Stage T1-T3 N0M0 tumors spanned 4.2 to 10 cm.

In addition to blood RNA drawn from unsorted whole blood, germline DNA was extracted. TCR beta cDNA came from 400 to 500 ng total RNA, primed with a constant-region primer. It was through three nested multiplex PCR rounds of slightly modified ARM-PCR that TCR beta libraries arose. Each of the first two PCR rounds ran around 10 cycles with TRBV1-TRBV30 forward and C-beta reverse primers. TCRdb re-called the multiplex PCR reads through MiXCR, storing one row per CDR3 protein. Here the sample spans about 180,000 distinct CDR3 sequences, 50% to 75% being singletons. The germline gives CDR1 MGHRA, CDR2 YSYEKL. This CDR3 spans 15 amino acids. Deletions cut 10 bases from V and 3 bases from J, with 18 bases between.

This clonotype was sampled from a man in his forties with primary liver carcinoma and hepatitis B virus infection. The sample taken for sequencing was peripheral blood. The chain carries TRBV4-1 and TRBJ2-2; D is uncertain. CDR3 in amino acids: CATRRTFLDTGELFF. The CDR3 region has the DNA TGCGCCACCAGACGAACTTTCCTGGACACCGGGGAGCTGTTTTTT.